A single T cell receptor (beta chain) is shown here with its context. The table came from immunoSEQ multiplex PCR; TCRdb's copy has only in-frame clones and leaves some out. The sample includes about 440,000 clones, about nine tenths seen only once; the top ten take roughly 12%. The data derive from a study of blood T cell repertoires in COVID-19. The CDR3 covers 15 residues. V shed 7 bases and J 3 bases; nucleotides not matched to a gene: 9. Germline CDR1 MNHEY, CDR2 SVGAGI. The clonotype was recovered from a woman in her fifties or sixties with COVID-19, enrolled during active disease. This chain links TRBV6-5 with TRBJ2-3; 8 bases align to TRBD2. Sequenced input: peripheral blood. The CDR3 sequence is CASTKAGGATDTQYF. The CDR3 nucleotides read TGTGCCAGCACGAAGGCCGGGGGGGCAACAGATACGCAGTATTTT.